The rows below give T cell receptor beta chains drawn from one sample of a study of shared clonotypes between healthy human individuals. Repertoires were generated with immunoSEQ multiplex PCR, while TCRdb's copy carries only in-frame clones and drops some. The sample lists around 2,000,000 clones, 85% to 95% seen once, with around 1.1% in the top ten. Sequenced input: naive CD8+ T cells sorted from blood. These receptors were obtained from a man aged 18 to 29 in good health. Each CDR3 is given with its conserved first and last residue.

j_gene	v_gene	CDR3aa
TRBJ2-1	TRBV6-5	CASRRDRTNNEQFF
TRBJ2-3	TRBV7-6	CASSLVESDTQYF
TRBJ2-7	TRBV2	CASSAPGQGEYEQYF
TRBJ2-6	TRBV2	CASSERGQGYSGANVLTF
TRBJ2-1	TRBV21-1	CASSSDRGRFNEQFF
TRBJ2-7	TRBV9	CASSVGSGLVDYEQYF
TRBJ2-7	TRBV10-2	CASSEWGQPNYEQYF
TRBJ1-2	TRBV2	CASSVPDRENGYTF
TRBJ2-7	TRBV13	CASSLYGPSPYEQYF
TRBJ1-5	TRBV28	CASSQGQGPLNQPQHF
TRBJ1-2	TRBV11-2	CASSLVGSPGGYTF
TRBJ2-7	TRBV7-6	CASSLGTGTAYEQYF
TRBJ2-1	TRBV13	CASSSPTTLAGGPGAIGEQFF
TRBJ2-1	TRBV19	CASKDKANSYNEQFF
TRBJ2-7	TRBV4-1	CASSPHGTAYEQYF
TRBJ1-4	TRBV10-1	CASSEPGEKLFF
TRBJ2-1	TRBV5-6	CASSLTSDEQFF
TRBJ2-7	TRBV5-1	CASSFLAGDKSEQYF
TRBJ2-5	TRBV10-2	CASRVAETQYF
TRBJ2-7	TRBV2	CASSESQGVEQYF
TRBJ1-6	TRBV9	CASSSGDALHF
TRBJ2-6	TRBV10-3	CAISESRGTSGANVLTF